The 32 T cell receptor beta chains below were found in one sample sequenced in a study of T cell repertoires in cytomegalovirus infection. What these receptors recognize is not known. TCRdb re-analysed the reads in MiXCR, keeping a single row per CDR3 protein. The sample yields under 500,000 distinct CDR3 sequences, about two fifths seen once. The source material was cultured PBMCs, sampled from culture after CMV antigen stimulation. These receptors were collected from a human donor in good health (CMV status not recorded). Some clones in this sample may be carry-over from other donors' samples.

The chain recombines TRBV5-4 with TRBJ1-6, with a tentative D call TRBD1 (6 bases). The V and J ends lost 3 bases and 5 bases respectively, with 12 bases between them. The CDR3 extends over 15 amino acids. CDR1 and CDR2 (germline): SGHNT, YYREEE (reference sequence). The CDR3 reads CASSSSRGDNSPLHF. In nucleotides, the CDR3 is TGTGCCAGCAGCTCAAGTAGGGGGGATAATTCACCCCTCCACTTT.

The chain recombines TRBV7-6 with TRBJ2-5; no firm D call. Trimming cost V 5 bases and J 4 bases, with 17 bases left between them. This CDR3 has 15 amino acids. Germline CDR1 is SGHVS and CDR2 is FNYEAQ. For the CDR3, the DNA is TGTGCCAGCAGCCGACGAAATGGTGGGCGAGAGACCCAGTACTTC. Translated, it gives CASSRRNGGRETQYF.

This chain connects TRBV7-2 to TRBJ2-7; 8 nucleotides line up with TRBD1. Per germline, CDR1 SGHTA and CDR2 FQGNSA. V lost 1 base and J lost 4; bases outside the gene matches: 3. The CDR3 has 14 residues. The DNA of the CDR3 is TGTGCCAGCAGCTTAGGGACAGGGTTTTACGAGCAGTACTTC. Residues: CASSLGTGFYEQYF.

Only one count was recorded for this clonotype. The J gene is TRBJ2-7, the V gene TRBV28; weak D call: TRBD1 (6 bases). Germline V CDR1 and CDR2: MDHEN, SYDVKM. The CDR3 runs to 15 residues. Between the trimmed V and J ends, which lost 7 bases and 0 bases, there was a span of 16 bases. The CDR3, as DNA: TGTGCCAGCAACTCTAAGACAGGCATCTCCTACGAGCAGTACTTC. As protein: CASNSKTGISYEQYF.

This rearrangement joins TRBV2 to TRBJ2-1, with 9 positions matching TRBD1. Trimming at V came to 5 bases and at J to 9 bases, leaving 11 bases not matched to a gene. Per germline, CDR1 SNHLY and CDR2 FYNNEI. The CDR3 runs to 15 residues. The CDR3 loop is CASSPGDRARGEQFF. The CDR3 DNA reads TGTGCCAGCAGTCCCGGGGACAGGGCTCGGGGTGAGCAGTTCTTC.

V is TRBV6-2 or TRBV6-3 and J is TRBJ2-3; 9 bases are shared with TRBD1. From germline, CDR1 is MNHEY and CDR2 SVGEGT. This CDR3 is 17 amino acids long. V gave up 0 bases and J gave up 4 bases; unmatched junction bases: 8. Here the CDR3 reads CASSYSGTGIYPDTQYF. Here the CDR3 DNA reads TGTGCCAGCAGTTACTCCGGGACAGGGATATATCCAGATACGCAGTATTTT.

The chain combines TRBV7-8 with TRBJ1-5, with 8 bases lining up with TRBD1. This CDR3 is built from 13 residues. Per germline, CDR1 SGHVS and CDR2 FQNEAQ. The junction had 5 bases not matched to a gene; V was cut back by 4 bases and J by 9 bases. CDR3: CASSSRGQRPQHF. The CDR3 DNA reads TGTGCCAGCAGCTCCAGGGGGCAGCGGCCCCAGCATTTT.

This chain joins TRBV10-3 and TRBJ2-1; D possibly corresponds to TRBD2 (5 bases). The CDR3 extends over 14 amino acids. Trimming left V 2 bases short and J 8 bases short, with 13 bases between. CDR1 and CDR2 from the germline V gene are ENHRY and SYGVKD. CDR3 nucleotide sequence: TGTGCCATCAGTGAGGCACTAGTTACGGATGAGCAGTTCTTC. Translating gives CAISEALVTDEQFF.

The rearrangement uses TRBV7-8 and TRBJ1-1; TRBD1 agrees at 10 bases. The CDR3 is 16 residues long. In germline, CDR1 is SGHVS, CDR2 FQNEAQ. The junction had 9 bases not matched to a gene; V was cut back by 5 bases and J by 3 bases. CDR3 amino acids: CASSRPGQGTDTEAFF. The CDR3 DNA follows: TGTGCCAGCAGCCGCCCGGGACAGGGGACGGACACTGAAGCTTTCTTT.

The chain joins TRBV6-1 to TRBJ1-5; 8 bases fit TRBD1. J was trimmed by 6 bases and V by 6 bases; bases with no gene match: 7. Germline CDR1 and CDR2: MNHNS and SASEGT. The CDR3 has 14 amino acids. CDR3 sequence reads: CASSRQGKVQPQHF. The CDR3 DNA reads as TGTGCCAGCAGCAGACAGGGGAAGGTTCAGCCCCAGCATTTT.

CDR3 coding DNA: TGTGCCAGCACCGGGGTGAGGGGTGAGCAGTTCTTC. Translation gives CASTGVRGEQFF. The genes are TRBV6-1 and TRBJ2-1; D could derive from TRBD1 or TRBD2 (5 bases each). The CDR3 sequence is 12 residues long. The V end was cut by 7 bases, the J end by 9 bases, with 13 bases between. The germline CDR1 and CDR2 sequences are MNHNS and SASEGT.

The chain combines TRBV2 with TRBJ2-5; 12 positions match TRBD2. There are 15 residues in the CDR3. Unmatched junction bases numbered 6, after V lost 5 bases and J lost 5 bases. Germline V gives CDR1 SNHLY, CDR2 FYNNEI. In DNA form, the CDR3 reads TGTGCCAGCAGTCAAACTAGCGGGGGGTTCGAGACCCAGTACTTC. It yields the protein CASSQTSGGFETQYF.

V usage is TRBV6-2 or TRBV6-3 and J usage is TRBJ1-1; TRBD1 might be the D (5 bases). The germline CDR1 and CDR2 sequences are MNHEY and SVGEGT. V was pared by 5 bases and J by 5 bases, with 9 bases between. The CDR3 is made up of 12 amino acids. Written as DNA, the CDR3 is TGTGCCAGCAGTCAGGGTTGGACTGAAGCTTTCTTT. Translated: CASSQGWTEAFF.

This clonotype occurred many times. The chain uses TRBV7-2 and TRBJ2-5, with 15 bases fitting TRBD2. Germline trimming cut 1 base from V and 2 bases from J; bases unmatched to any gene: 2. CDR3 length: 17 residues. The germline V gene encodes CDR1 SGHTA and CDR2 FQGNSA. The CDR3 region is CASSLGGLAGGQETQYF. CDR3 bases: TGTGCCAGCAGCTTAGGTGGACTAGCGGGGGGGCAAGAGACCCAGTACTTC.

This clonotype turned up a few times. The rearrangement uses TRBV2 and TRBJ1-1, with TRBD1 identical over 11 bases. From germline, CDR1 is SNHLY and CDR2 FYNNEI. The CDR3 length is 13 residues. The V gene end was trimmed by 10 bases and the J gene end by 4 bases; junction bases not matched to a gene: 5. The CDR3 DNA sequence: TGTGCCAAGGACAGGGGGCGGAGCACTGAAGCTTTCTTT. Translated: CAKDRGRSTEAFF.

V usage is TRBV6-5 and J usage is TRBJ2-7; D is possibly TRBD2 (5 bases). V was shortened by 0 bases and J by 5 bases, with 14 bases between the two germline ends. This CDR3 region has 15 residues. In germline, CDR1 is MNHEY, CDR2 SVGAGI. In DNA, the CDR3 is TGTGCCAGCAGTTACTCGTCGGGATCCCCTCACGAGCAGTACTTC. Amino acids: CASSYSSGSPHEQYF.

The chain is built from TRBV4-3 and TRBJ1-3, with a tentative D call TRBD1 (6 bases). V lost 4 bases and J 4 bases, leaving 17 bases between the germline ends. The CDR3 loop spans 16 amino acids. Germline loops: CDR1 LGHNA, CDR2 YSLEER. The DNA for the CDR3 is TGCGCCAGCAGCCTACATCCAGGGGAAGGGGGAAACACCATATATTTT. It is translated as CASSLHPGEGGNTIYF.

The rearrangement joins TRBV6-2 or TRBV6-3 to TRBJ2-5, with TRBD1 identical over 7 bases. This CDR3 comprises 16 residues. The germline V gene has CDR1 MNHEY and CDR2 SVGEGT. Trimming at V came to 5 bases and at J to 5 bases, leaving 14 bases not matched to a gene. CDR3 nucleotide sequence: TGTGCCAGCAGTCCCCGGGACAGAGGGGGTGGGGAGACCCAGTACTTC. Translating it yields CASSPRDRGGGETQYF.

The gene calls are TRBV5-6 and TRBJ1-5; possibly TRBD1 for D (6 bases). CDR1 and CDR2 (germline): SGHDT, YYEEEE. The ends were cut back, 2 bases at V and 3 bases at J, with 12 bases in the middle. The length of the CDR3 is 15 residues. CDR3 sequence: CASSFGGHINQPQHF. CDR3 nucleotides: TGTGCCAGCAGCTTTGGGGGACATATCAATCAGCCCCAGCATTTT.

The V and J genes are TRBV5-6 and TRBJ2-7; the match to TRBD2 covers 8 bases. Trimming cost V 0 bases and J 3 bases; bases outside gene matches: 8. The CDR3 contains 16 residues. Looked up from germline, CDR1 is SGHDT and CDR2 is YYEEEE. CDR3 in amino acids: CASSLAVSGRIYEQYF. The CDR3 DNA follows: TGTGCCAGCAGCTTGGCCGTGAGCGGGAGAATCTACGAGCAGTACTTC.

The V and J genes are TRBV11-3 and TRBJ1-2; D is uncertain. The CDR3 is made up of 10 amino acids. Looked up from germline, CDR1 is SGHNT and CDR2 is YENEEA. V was trimmed by 5 bases and J by 8 bases, leaving 6 bases between them. CDR3 DNA sequence: TGTGCCAGCAGCCGTCAGGGCTACACCTTC. This codes for CASSRQGYTF.

The chain uses TRBV4-1 and TRBJ2-5, with D tentatively TRBD2 (5 bases). CDR1 is MGHRA and CDR2 is YSYEKL in the germline V gene. The V and J ends lost 2 bases and 3 bases respectively, with 13 bases between them. CDR3 size: 15 residues. CDR3: CASSQNPTREETQYF. Written as DNA, the CDR3 is TGCGCCAGCAGCCAAAACCCTACGAGGGAAGAGACCCAGTACTTC.

The rearrangement links TRBV7-6 to TRBJ1-5; TRBD1 agrees at 9 bases. This CDR3 has 14 amino acids. Germline loops: CDR1 SGHVS, CDR2 FNYEAQ. V trimming: 10 bases; J trimming: 6 bases; junction bases outside the gene matches: 10. This CDR3 reads CAINGTGFAQPQHF. CDR3 nucleotides: TGTGCCATCAATGGGACAGGGTTCGCTCAGCCCCAGCATTTT.

V is TRBV12-3 or TRBV12-4 and J is TRBJ2-2; 7 nucleotides match TRBD1. V dropped 3 bases and J dropped 5; count of bases not matched to a gene: 9. There are 16 residues in the CDR3. This CDR3 reads CASSFQGDRVTGELFF. The CDR3 DNA is TGTGCCAGCAGTTTTCAGGGGGACCGGGTTACCGGGGAGCTGTTTTTT.

The chain links TRBV7-2 to TRBJ2-1; D is unresolved. The CDR3 consists of 13 residues. Germline CDR1 is SGHTA and CDR2 is FQGNSA. Trimming pared 4 bases from V and 10 bases from J, leaving 14 bases between. This chain's CDR3 is CASSWTYLGEQFF. The CDR3 region has the DNA TGTGCCAGCAGCTGGACGTATCTAGGGGAGCAGTTCTTC.

This clonotype appeared a few times. The V gene is TRBV27, the J gene TRBJ2-7, with D unresolved. The germline V gene has CDR1 MNHEY and CDR2 SMNVEV (reference sequence). The CDR3 loop spans 10 amino acids. Trimming took 8 bases from V and 6 from J, leaving 8 bases between them. CDR3 sequence (DNA): TGTGCCAGCGGGGTGGGCGAGCAGTACTTC. Translation: CASGVGEQYF.

The rearrangement links TRBV7-2 to TRBJ2-7; possibly TRBD2 for D (6 bases). This CDR3 spans 16 amino acids. V was pared by 3 bases and J by 3 bases, with 18 bases between. Germline V gene data show CDR1 as SGHTA and CDR2 as FQGNSA. The CDR3 region has the DNA TGTGCCAGCAGCTTTCGGGGCGGAGGGGCCTACTACGAGCAGTACTTC. Protein product: CASSFRGGGAYYEQYF. Full variable domain (rest looked up from reference TRBV7-2 and TRBJ2-7): GAGVSQSPSNKVTEKGKDVELRCDPISGHTALYWYRQSLGQGLEFLIYFQGNSAPDKSGLPSDRFSAERTGGSVSTLTIQRTQQEDSAVYLCASSFRGGGAYYEQYFGPGTRLTVT.

This sequence joins TRBV5-1 and TRBJ2-7; D not resolved. The CDR3 runs 14 residues. Per germline, CDR1 SGHRS and CDR2 YFSETQ. V lost 4 bases, J lost 4 bases, and 15 bases lay in between. The CDR3 DNA is TGCGCCAGCAGCCCCGGCAGGAACTCGTACGAGCAGTACTTC. It encodes CASSPGRNSYEQYF.

This chain uses TRBV7-2 with TRBJ2-5; TRBD2 agrees at 15 bases. The CDR3 runs 20 residues. CDR1 and CDR2 from the germline V gene are SGHTA and FQGNSA. The V and J ends lost 1 base and 4 bases, in that order; junction bases with no gene match: 13. The DNA of the CDR3 is TGTGCCAGCAGCTTAGGGGAACCCGGACTAGCGGGAGGGGGGGGAGAGACCCAGTACTTC. This encodes CASSLGEPGLAGGGGETQYF.

This chain connects TRBV7-2 to TRBJ2-3; 7 positions agree with TRBD1. CDR1 is SGHTA and CDR2 is FQGNSA in the germline V gene. The CDR3 loop spans 17 amino acids. V lost 0 bases, J lost 0 bases, and 6 bases stayed unmatched. The CDR3 nucleotides are TGTGCCAGCAGCTTAGCGGGGACAGTAACTAGCACAGATACGCAGTATTTT. Translated, it gives CASSLAGTVTSTDTQYF.

This clonotype was observed a few times. The chain has TRBV7-6 and TRBJ2-3; D gene unclear. This CDR3 is 16 amino acids long. V was pared by 2 bases and J by 0 bases, with 12 bases between. Germline assignment: CDR1 SGHVS and CDR2 FNYEAQ. This chain's CDR3 is CASSLNPGSSTDTQYF. In nucleotides, the CDR3 is TGTGCCAGCAGCTTAAATCCCGGATCTAGCACAGATACGCAGTATTTT.

The rearrangement joins TRBV7-9 to TRBJ2-1; 9 bases match TRBD2. The CDR3 length is 15 residues. The J segment lost 8 bases and the V segment lost 2 bases, leaving 7 bases of the junction unmatched. The germline V gene encodes CDR1 SEHNR and CDR2 FQNEAQ (reference sequence). Here the CDR3 DNA reads TGTGCCAGCAGCTTACGGCGGGAGGGCCGTGATGAGCAGTTCTTC. Protein sequence: CASSLRREGRDEQFF. Using reference TRBV7-9 and TRBJ2-1 for the parts outside the CDR3, the full variable domain is DTGVSQNPRHKITKRGQNVTFRCDPISEHNRLYWYRQTLGQGPEFLTYFQNEAQLEKSRLLSDRFSAERPKGSFSTLEIQRTEQGDSAMYLCASSLRREGRDEQFFGPGTRLTVL.